This T cell receptor (beta chain) was identified in a study of blood T cell repertoires in COVID-19 (TCRdb year 2020). Regarding the complete study: Samples covering the acute and convalescent phases of COVID-19 were provided by collaborators in the United States, Italy and Spain. Where available, HLA class I and class II types were obtained from metadata supplied by the sample provider rather than from assay-based typing. The dataset comprised deeply sampled blood TCRbeta repertoires from subjects exposed to, actively infected with, or recovered from COVID-19. Nearly every sample came with metadata listing a de-identified subject ID, COVID-19 status, age in years and sex. A freely available public database, intended as a resource for researchers studying the immune response to SARS-CoV-2, is where the repertoires were released. The samples were drawn from two sources: the first 160 participants of the ongoing ImmuneRACE study, and 1,200 or so subjects contributed by 6 global collaborators. The prospective study material was composed of cDNA or gDNA derived from T cells, B-cell-depleted T cells, or PBMCs. Results and caveats for the whole study, not just this receptor: The amount of clinical and demographic metadata varied by source and participant and was provided uncurated.

From cysteine to phenylalanine, the CDR3 is 11 amino acids long. The kept DNA is CDR3 alone, 33 bases in frame from the first base. The germline V gene (reference sequence) specifies LNHNV as CDR1 and YYDKDF as CDR2. The junction shows trimming of 6 bases on V and 6 bases on J, plus 8 bases between the germline ends. Whole blood was collected in K2EDTA tubes by collaborating institutions according to the institutions' own protocols. For TCRbeta analysis, collaborators shipped samples as frozen whole blood, isolated PBMCs, or DNA extracted from either of those sample types. The immunoSEQ Assay, a bias-controlled multiplex PCR, was used to amplify TCRbeta CDR3 regions from genomic DNA. The authors' analysis ran thus. The number of nucleated cells in each sample was estimated from the amplification of reference gene primers within the assay. Sequence reads were collapsed and filtered to measure the absolute abundance of every unique TCRbeta CDR3 rearrangement. For each sample, productive Simpson clonality was calculated by taking the square root of Simpson's diversity index across productive rearrangements. TCRdb limited this immuneACCESS table to in-frame rearrangements with V and J called. A share of clones is missing; checked studies link under half to unresolved V genes, and the rest is unexplained. The DNA gave D and trimming, while V, J and clone size come from that table. The sample has some 150,000 clones on record, more than 65% of them singletons. The ten most abundant clones make up around 6.7% of the sample.

Notes on this clone: It has no known antigen specificity. No base quality values were provided; no much bigger clone lies one nucleotide off.

The TCR was taken from a woman between 45 and 60 years old in a cohort sampled during active or convalescent COVID-19. In this chain, TRBV15 is recombined with TRBJ1-2; a confident D gene designation cannot be given. Sequencing was done on a sample of peripheral blood. This receptor carries the CDR3 CATRAVDGYTF. The base sequence is TGTGCCACCAGGGCAGTTGATGGCTACACCTTC.